This T cell receptor (beta chain) emerged from a study of T cell repertoires in cytomegalovirus infection. TCRdb called the reads again in MiXCR, with one record for every CDR3 protein. The sample holds approximately 160,000 distinct CDR3 sequences, 17% seen once. After removal of 7 bases from V and 5 bases from J, the junction contained 5 bases not matched to a gene. The CDR3 is 12 amino acids. Germline loops: CDR1 MNHEY, CDR2 SVGEGT. The chain uses TRBV6-2 or TRBV6-3 and TRBJ2-7, with TRBD2 matching over 7 bases. This receptor was obtained from a human donor in good health (CMV status not recorded). Some clones in this sample may be carry-over from other donors' samples. The sequenced material came from CD8+ T cells from PBMCs. DNA for the CDR3: TGTGCCAGCACTACCGGGACTAACGAGCAGTACTTC. It encodes CASTTGTNEQYF.